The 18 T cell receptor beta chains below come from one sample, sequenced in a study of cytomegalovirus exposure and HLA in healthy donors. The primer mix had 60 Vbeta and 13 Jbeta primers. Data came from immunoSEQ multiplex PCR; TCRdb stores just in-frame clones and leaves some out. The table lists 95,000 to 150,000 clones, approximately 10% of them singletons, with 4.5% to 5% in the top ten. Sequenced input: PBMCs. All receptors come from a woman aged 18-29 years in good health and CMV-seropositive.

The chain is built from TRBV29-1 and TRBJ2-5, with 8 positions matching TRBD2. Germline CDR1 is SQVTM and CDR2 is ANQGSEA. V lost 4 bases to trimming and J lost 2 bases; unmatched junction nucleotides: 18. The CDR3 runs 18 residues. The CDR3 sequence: CSVADYRLDSSGQETQYF. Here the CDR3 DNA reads TGCAGCGTTGCCGATTACCGCCTGGACTCTAGCGGGCAAGAGACCCAGTACTTC.

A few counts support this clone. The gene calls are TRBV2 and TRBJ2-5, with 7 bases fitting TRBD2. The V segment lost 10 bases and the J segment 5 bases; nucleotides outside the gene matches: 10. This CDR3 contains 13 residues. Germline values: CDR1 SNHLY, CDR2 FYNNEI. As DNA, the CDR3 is TGTGCCACTCGGGGGGAGGGGATGGAGACCCAGTACTTC. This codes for CATRGEGMETQYF.

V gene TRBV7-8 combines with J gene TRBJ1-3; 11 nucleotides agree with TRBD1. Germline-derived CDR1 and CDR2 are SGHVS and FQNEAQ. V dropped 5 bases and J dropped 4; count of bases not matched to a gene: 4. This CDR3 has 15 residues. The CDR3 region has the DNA TGTGCCAGCAGCCGGACAGGGGGCACGGGAAACACCATATATTTT. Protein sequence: CASSRTGGTGNTIYF.

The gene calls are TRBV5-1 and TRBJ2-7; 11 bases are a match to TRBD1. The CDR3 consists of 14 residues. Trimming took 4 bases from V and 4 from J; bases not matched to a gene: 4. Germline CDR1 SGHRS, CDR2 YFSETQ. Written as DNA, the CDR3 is TGCGCCAGCAGCGCGGACAGGGGGCCTTACGAGCAGTACTTC. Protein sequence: CASSADRGPYEQYF.

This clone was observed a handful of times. CDR3 protein: CASSPGGEQTQYF. CDR3 in DNA: TGTGCCAGCTCACCCGGAGGTGAACAGACCCAGTACTTC. The chain joins TRBV18 to TRBJ2-5; tentatively, D is TRBD2 (5 bases). The germline gives CDR1 KGHSH, CDR2 LQKENI. V lost 3 bases and J lost 6, with 11 bases in between. The CDR3 covers 13 residues.

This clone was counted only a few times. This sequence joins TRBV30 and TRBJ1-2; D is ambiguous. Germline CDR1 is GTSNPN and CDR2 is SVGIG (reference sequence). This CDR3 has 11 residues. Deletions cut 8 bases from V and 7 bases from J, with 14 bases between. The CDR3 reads CANRVIFGYTF. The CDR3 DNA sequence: TGTGCCAACCGGGTTATCTTTGGCTACACCTTC. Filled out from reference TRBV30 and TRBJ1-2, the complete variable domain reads SQTIHQWPATLVQPVGSPLSLECTVEGTSNPNLYWYRQAAGRGLQLLFYSVGIGQISSEVPQNLSASRPQDRQFILSSKKLLLSDSGFYLCANRVIFGYTFGSGTRLTVV.

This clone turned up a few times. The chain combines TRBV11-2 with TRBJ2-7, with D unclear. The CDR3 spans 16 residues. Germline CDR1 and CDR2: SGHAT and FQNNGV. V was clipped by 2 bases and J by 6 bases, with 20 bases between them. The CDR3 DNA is TGTGCCAGCAGCTTAATTTCTCGGGTAGTTTCGGGCGAGCAGTACTTC. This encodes CASSLISRVVSGEQYF.

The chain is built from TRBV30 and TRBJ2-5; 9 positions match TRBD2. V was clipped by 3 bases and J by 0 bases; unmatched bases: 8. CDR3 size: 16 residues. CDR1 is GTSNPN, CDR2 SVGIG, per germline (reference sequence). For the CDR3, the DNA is TGTGCCTGGAGGAGATTAGCGGGAGCGTACCAAGAGACCCAGTACTTC. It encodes CAWRRLAGAYQETQYF.

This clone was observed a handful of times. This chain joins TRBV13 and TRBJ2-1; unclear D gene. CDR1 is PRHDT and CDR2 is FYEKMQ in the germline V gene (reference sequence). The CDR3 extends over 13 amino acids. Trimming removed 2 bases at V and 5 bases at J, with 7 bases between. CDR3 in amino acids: CASSLLENNEQFF. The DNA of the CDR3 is TGTGCCAGCAGCTTACTGGAGAACAATGAGCAGTTCTTC.

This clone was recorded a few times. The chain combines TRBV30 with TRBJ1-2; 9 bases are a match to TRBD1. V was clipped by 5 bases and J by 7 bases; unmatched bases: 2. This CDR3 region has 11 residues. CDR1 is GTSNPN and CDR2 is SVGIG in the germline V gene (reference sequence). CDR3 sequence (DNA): TGTGCCTGGGGACAGGGGTCTGGCTACACCTTC. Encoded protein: CAWGQGSGYTF.

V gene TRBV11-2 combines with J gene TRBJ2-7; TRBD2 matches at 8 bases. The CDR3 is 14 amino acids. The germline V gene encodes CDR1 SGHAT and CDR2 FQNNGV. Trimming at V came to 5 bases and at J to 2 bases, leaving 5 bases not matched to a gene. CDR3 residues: CASSTTSGPYEQYF. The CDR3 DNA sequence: TGTGCCAGCAGCACAACTAGCGGCCCCTACGAGCAGTACTTC.

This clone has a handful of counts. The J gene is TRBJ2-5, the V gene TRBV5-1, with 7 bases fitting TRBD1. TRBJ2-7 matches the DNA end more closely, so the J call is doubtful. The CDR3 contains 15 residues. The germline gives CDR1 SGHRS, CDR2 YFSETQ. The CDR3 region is CASSQLDRDVGEQYF. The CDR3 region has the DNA TGCGCCAGCAGCCAACTCGACAGGGACGTCGGCGAGCAGTACTTC.

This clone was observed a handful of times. Here the CDR3 DNA reads TGCAGCGTTGAAGATCCCGGGGCTAGCGTCTCCTACAATGAGCAGTTCTTC. Residues: CSVEDPGASVSYNEQFF. This chain joins TRBV29-1 and TRBJ2-1; TRBD2 might be the D (6 bases). Germline CDR1 reads SQVTM; CDR2 reads ANQGSEA. Trimming took off 0 bases at V and 0 bases at J, with 15 bases between the two ends. The CDR3 length is 17 residues.

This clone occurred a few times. The CDR3 DNA sequence: TGTGCCAGCAGTTTACCCCCAGGGGAGCTGTTTTTT. Residues: CASSLPPGELFF. The chain combines TRBV28 with TRBJ2-2; D unclear. CDR3 length: 12 amino acids. Germline assignment: CDR1 MDHEN and CDR2 SYDVKM. V lost 2 bases and J lost 8, with 6 bases in between.

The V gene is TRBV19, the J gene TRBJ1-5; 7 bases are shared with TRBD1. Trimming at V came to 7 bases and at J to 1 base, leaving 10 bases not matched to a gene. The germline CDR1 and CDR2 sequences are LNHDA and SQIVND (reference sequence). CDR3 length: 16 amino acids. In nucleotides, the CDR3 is TGTGCCAGTACCGGAGGCGGGACAGCAAGCAATCAGCCCCAGCATTTT. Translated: CASTGGGTASNQPQHF.

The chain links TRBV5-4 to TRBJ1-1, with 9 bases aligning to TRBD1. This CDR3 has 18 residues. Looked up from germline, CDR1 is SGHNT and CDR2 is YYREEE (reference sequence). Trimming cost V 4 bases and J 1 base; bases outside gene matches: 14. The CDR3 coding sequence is TGTGCCAGCAGCCCGGGCGGGACAGGGAAAGGGCGGAACACTGAAGCTTTCTTT. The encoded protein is CASSPGGTGKGRNTEAFF.

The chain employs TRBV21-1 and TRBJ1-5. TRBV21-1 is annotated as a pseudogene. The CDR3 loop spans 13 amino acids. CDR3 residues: CASSKYFNQPQHF. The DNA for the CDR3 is TGTGCCAGCAGCAAATACTTTAATCAGCCCCAGCATTTT.

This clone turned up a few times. CDR3 loop: CASSLGAHYGYTF. The DNA for the CDR3 is TGCGCCAGCAGCTTGGGGGCTCATTATGGCTACACCTTC. This rearrangement joins TRBV5-1 to TRBJ1-2, with unresolved D. V was trimmed by 0 bases and J by 5 bases, leaving 8 bases between them. This CDR3 is built from 13 residues. Germline V CDR1 and CDR2: SGHRS, YFSETQ.